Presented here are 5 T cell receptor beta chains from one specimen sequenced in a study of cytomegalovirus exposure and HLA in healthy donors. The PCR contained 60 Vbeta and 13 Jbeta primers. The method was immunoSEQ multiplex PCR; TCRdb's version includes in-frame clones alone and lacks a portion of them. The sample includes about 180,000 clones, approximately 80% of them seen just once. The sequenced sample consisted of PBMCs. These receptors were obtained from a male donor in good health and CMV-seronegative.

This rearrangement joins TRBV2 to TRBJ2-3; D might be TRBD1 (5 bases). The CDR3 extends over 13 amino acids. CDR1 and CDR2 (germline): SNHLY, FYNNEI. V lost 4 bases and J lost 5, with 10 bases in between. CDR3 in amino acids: CASSVTVQDTQYF. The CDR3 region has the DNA TGTGCCAGCAGTGTGACAGTCCAAGATACGCAGTATTTT.

CDR3 region: CASSTTTGVNSPLHF. CDR3 nucleotide sequence: TGTGCCAGTAGTACAACGACAGGGGTTAATTCACCCCTCCACTTT. V usage is TRBV19 and J usage is TRBJ1-6, with 8 bases aligning to TRBD1. CDR1 is LNHDA and CDR2 is SQIVND in the germline V gene (reference sequence). The CDR3 totals 15 residues. V gave up 4 bases and J gave up 6 bases; unmatched junction bases: 5.

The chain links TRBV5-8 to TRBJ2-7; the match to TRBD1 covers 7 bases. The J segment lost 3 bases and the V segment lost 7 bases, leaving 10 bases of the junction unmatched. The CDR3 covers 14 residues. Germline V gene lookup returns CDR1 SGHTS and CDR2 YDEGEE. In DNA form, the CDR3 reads TGTGCCAGCGCGCAAGTAGACAGGGACTACGAGCAGTACTTC. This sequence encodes CASAQVDRDYEQYF.

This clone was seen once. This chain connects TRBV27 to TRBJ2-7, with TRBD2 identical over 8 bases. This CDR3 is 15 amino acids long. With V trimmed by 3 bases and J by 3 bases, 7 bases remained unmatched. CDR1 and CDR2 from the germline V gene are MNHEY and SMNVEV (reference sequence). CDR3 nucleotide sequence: TGTGCCAGCAGTTTGGGAGCGGGAGTTAACTACGAGCAGTACTTC. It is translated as CASSLGAGVNYEQYF.

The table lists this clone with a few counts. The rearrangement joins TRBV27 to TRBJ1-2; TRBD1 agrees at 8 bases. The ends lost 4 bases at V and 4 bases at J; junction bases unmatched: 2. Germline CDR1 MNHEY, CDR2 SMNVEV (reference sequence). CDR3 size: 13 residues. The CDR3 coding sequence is TGTGCCAGCAGTTCGGGACAGGTCTATGGCTACACCTTC. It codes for CASSSGQVYGYTF.